This is a list of T cell receptor beta chains from one sample in a study of lung T cells in sarcoidosis with Löfgren's syndrome. One entry per CDR3 protein results from TCRdb running MiXCR on the reads. Of about 63,000 distinct CDR3 sequences listed, 21% are singletons. Sequencing was carried out using CD4+ T cells from PBMCs. The origin of the receptors is a human donor with sarcoidosis (Löfgren's syndrome or another form), or a control subject (not recorded which). The CDR3 runs from the conserved cysteine through the conserved F or W.

v_call: TRBV6-1; j_call: TRBJ1-6; cdr3_aa: CASRGDRRNSPLHF
v_call: TRBV24-1; j_call: TRBJ2-1; cdr3_aa: CATSARTGQFF
v_call: TRBV11-2; j_call: TRBJ1-1; cdr3_aa: CASSLVAGPQNTEAFF
v_call: TRBV7-2; j_call: TRBJ2-1; cdr3_aa: CASSLRGQGSYNEQFF
v_call: TRBV12-3/TRBV12-4; j_call: TRBJ1-6; cdr3_aa: CASSLGQGTYSPLHF
v_call: TRBV7-9; j_call: TRBJ1-3; cdr3_aa: CASSPAGRSNTIYF
v_call: TRBV12-3/TRBV12-4; j_call: TRBJ1-1; cdr3_aa: CASSPNQGFRPEAFF
v_call: TRBV6-1; j_call: TRBJ1-3; cdr3_aa: CASSPGGTVAENTIYF
v_call: TRBV20-1; j_call: TRBJ2-3; cdr3_aa: CSAEGLAETTQYF
v_call: TRBV18; j_call: TRBJ1-1; cdr3_aa: CASSPPQGMNTEAFF
v_call: TRBV5-1; j_call: TRBJ2-1; cdr3_aa: CASSLGTEYNEQFF
v_call: TRBV6-1; j_call: TRBJ2-1; cdr3_aa: CASRVSLYNEQFF
v_call: TRBV11-2; j_call: TRBJ1-5; cdr3_aa: CASSEGQLSNQPQHF
v_call: TRBV11-2; j_call: TRBJ2-7; cdr3_aa: CASSPPGTELDEQYF